The following is a T cell receptor beta chain sequence with its context. What it recognizes is unknown. The entry originates in a study of T cell responses to AZD1222 COVID-19 vaccine. Study at large: Whether given at about 4 or about 12 weeks, second doses were pooled. Study findings and constraints: The donor group comprised mostly white British people and more females; the analysis possibly underestimated clonal diversity. It was only after the peak T cell response that any repertoires were sampled. The CD4 TCRs associated with vaccination extended across spike and predominated at 160-218 and 743-854.

Sequencing used immunoSEQ multiplex PCR; TCRdb keeps in-frame clones, though not all of them. The sample lists fewer than 85,000 clones, 88% occurring once. The CDR3 covers 13 residues. V lost 6 bases, J lost 8 bases, and 7 bases stayed unmatched. Germline CDR1 and CDR2: LNHDA and SQIVND (reference sequence). This clonotype was obtained from an adult in good health. The source material was peripheral blood, sampled on day 0 of AZD1222 vaccination. The rearrangement joins TRBV19 to TRBJ2-1; TRBD1 matches at 7 bases. The CDR3 reads CASRGYRGHEQFF. Written as DNA, the CDR3 is TGTGCCAGTAGGGGCTACAGGGGACATGAGCAGTTCTTC.